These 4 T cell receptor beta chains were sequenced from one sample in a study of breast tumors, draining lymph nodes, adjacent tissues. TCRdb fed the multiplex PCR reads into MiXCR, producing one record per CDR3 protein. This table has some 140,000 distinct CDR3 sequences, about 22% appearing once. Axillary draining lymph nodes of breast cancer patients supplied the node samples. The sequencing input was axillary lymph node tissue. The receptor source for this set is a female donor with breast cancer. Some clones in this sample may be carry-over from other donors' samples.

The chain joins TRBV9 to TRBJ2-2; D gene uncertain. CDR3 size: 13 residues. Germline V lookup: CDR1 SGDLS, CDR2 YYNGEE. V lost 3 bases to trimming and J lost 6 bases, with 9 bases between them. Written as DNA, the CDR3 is TGTGCCAGCAGCGCCACGATGGCCGGGGAGCTGTTTTTT. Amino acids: CASSATMAGELFF.

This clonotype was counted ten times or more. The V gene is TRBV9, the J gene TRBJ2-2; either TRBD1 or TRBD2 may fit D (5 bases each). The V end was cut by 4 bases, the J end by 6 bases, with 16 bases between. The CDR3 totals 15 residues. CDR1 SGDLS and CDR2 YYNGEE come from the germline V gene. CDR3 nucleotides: TGTGCCAGCAGCCCCGGGACCGGTTATTCCGGGGAGCTGTTTTTT. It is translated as CASSPGTGYSGELFF.

The CDR3, as DNA: TGTGCCAGCAGTCCCGGGACAGGAGTTAATCAGCCCCAGCATTTT. Its translation: CASSPGTGVNQPQHF. J is TRBJ1-5 and V is TRBV6-2 or TRBV6-3, with TRBD1 identical over 8 bases. V dropped 5 bases and J dropped 4; count of bases not matched to a gene: 7. Germline CDR1 is MNHEY and CDR2 is SVGEGT. This CDR3 is built from 15 residues.

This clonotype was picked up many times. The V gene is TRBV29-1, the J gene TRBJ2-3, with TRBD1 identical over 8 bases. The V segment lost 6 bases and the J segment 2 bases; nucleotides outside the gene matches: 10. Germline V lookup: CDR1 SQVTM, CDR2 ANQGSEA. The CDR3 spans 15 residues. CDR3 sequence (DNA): TGCAGCGTCACCGGGACAGGAGGAAACACAGATACGCAGTATTTT. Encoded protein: CSVTGTGGNTDTQYF.